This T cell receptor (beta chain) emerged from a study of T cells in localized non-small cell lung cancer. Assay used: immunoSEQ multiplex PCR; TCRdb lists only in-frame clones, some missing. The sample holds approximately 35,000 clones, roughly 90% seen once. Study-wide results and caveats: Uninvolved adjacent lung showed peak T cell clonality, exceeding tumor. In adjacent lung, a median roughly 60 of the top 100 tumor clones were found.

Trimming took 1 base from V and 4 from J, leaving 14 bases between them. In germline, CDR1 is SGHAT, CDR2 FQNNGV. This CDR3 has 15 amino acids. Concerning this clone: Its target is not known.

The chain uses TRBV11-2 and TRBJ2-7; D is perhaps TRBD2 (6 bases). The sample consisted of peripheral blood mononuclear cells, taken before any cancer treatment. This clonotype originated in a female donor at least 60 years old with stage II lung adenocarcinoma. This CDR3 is CASSLASPGGYEQYF. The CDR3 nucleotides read TGTGCCAGCAGCTTAGCTTCCCCAGGAGGGTACGAGCAGTACTTC.